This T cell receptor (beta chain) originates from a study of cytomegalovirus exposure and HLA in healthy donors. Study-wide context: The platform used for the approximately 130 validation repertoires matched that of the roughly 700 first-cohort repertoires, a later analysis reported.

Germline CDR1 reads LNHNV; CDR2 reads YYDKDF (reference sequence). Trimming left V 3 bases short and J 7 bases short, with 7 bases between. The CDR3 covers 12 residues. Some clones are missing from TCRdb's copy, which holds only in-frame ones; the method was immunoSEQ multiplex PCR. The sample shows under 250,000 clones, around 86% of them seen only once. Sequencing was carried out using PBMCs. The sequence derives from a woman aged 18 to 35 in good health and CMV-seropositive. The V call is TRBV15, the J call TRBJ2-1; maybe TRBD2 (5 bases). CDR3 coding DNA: TGTGCCACCAGCAGTACGGGGAATGAGCAGTTCTTC. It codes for CATSSTGNEQFF.